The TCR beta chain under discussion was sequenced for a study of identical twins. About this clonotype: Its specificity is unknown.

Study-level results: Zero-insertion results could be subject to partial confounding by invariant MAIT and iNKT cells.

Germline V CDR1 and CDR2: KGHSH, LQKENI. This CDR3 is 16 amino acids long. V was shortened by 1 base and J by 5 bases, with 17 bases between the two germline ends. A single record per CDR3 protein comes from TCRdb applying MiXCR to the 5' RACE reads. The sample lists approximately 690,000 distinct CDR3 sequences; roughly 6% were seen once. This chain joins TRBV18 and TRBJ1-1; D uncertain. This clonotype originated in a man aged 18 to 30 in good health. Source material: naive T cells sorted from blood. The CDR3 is CASSPRDPGGRTEAFF. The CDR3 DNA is TGTGCCAGCTCACCACGAGATCCAGGCGGTAGGACTGAAGCTTTCTTT.